This T cell receptor beta chain was profiled in a study of breast tumors, draining lymph nodes, adjacent tissues. TCRdb passed the multiplex PCR reads through MiXCR, listing each CDR3 protein once. Here the sample spans about 110,000 distinct CDR3 sequences, around 30% being singletons. This clonotype turned up a few times. The antigen remains unidentified. The germline V gene encodes CDR1 MDHEN and CDR2 SYDVKM. The CDR3 has 15 amino acids. Between the trimmed V and J ends, which lost 3 bases and 12 bases, there was a span of 18 bases. Study observations and caveats: The lymph node origin of tumor T cells was framed as consistent with a hypothesis, not demonstrated.

Axillary draining lymph nodes of breast cancer patients supplied the node samples. This chain connects TRBV28 to TRBJ1-6; D possibly corresponds to TRBD1 (6 bases). The clonotype originates from a female donor with breast cancer. Some clones in this sample may be carry-over from other donors' samples. The sample consisted of axillary lymph node tissue. The CDR3 loop is CASSFTGQSWRPLHF. The CDR3 DNA reads as TGTGCCAGCAGTTTTACAGGGCAGTCCTGGCGACCCCTCCACTTT. Full variable domain (rest looked up from reference TRBV28 and TRBJ1-6): DVKVTQSSRYLVKRTGEKVFLECVQDMDHENMFWYRQDPGLGLRLIYFSYDVKMKEKGDIPEGYSVSREKKERFSLILESASTNQTSMYLCASSFTGQSWRPLHFGNGTRLTVT.